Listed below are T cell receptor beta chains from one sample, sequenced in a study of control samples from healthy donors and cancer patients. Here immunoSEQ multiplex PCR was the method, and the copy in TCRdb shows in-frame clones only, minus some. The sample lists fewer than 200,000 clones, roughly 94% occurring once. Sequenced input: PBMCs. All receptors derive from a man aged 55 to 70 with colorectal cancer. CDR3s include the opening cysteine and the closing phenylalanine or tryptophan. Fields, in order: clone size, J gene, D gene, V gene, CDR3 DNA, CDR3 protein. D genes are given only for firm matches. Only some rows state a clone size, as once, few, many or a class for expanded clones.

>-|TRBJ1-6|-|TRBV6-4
TGTGCCAGCAGTGTGGACTTCTCCTATAATTCACCCCTCCACTTT
CASSVDFSYNSPLHF
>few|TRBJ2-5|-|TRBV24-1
TGTGCCACCAGTGATTTGGAGGGCGAAGAGACCCAGTACTTC
CATSDLEGEETQYF
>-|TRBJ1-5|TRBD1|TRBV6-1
TGTGCCAGCAGTGAAGAGGCAGGGGGTAGTCAGCCCCAGCATTTT
CASSEEAGGSQPQHF
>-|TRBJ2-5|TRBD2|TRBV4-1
TGCGCCAGCAGCCAAGCTGCGGGGGGGCAAGAGACCCAGTACTTC
CASSQAAGGQETQYF
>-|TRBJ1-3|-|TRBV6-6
TGTGCCAGCAGTTACGTCCGGGACCGATATTTT
CASSYVRDRYF
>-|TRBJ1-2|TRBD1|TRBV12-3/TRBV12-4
TGTGCCAGCAGTTCAGGGGGGGTTGGCTACACCTTC
CASSSGGVGYTF
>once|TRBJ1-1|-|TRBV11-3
TGTGCCAGCAGCTTAGAGGTGGGGGCGAAGAACACTGAAGCTTTCTTT
CASSLEVGAKNTEAFF
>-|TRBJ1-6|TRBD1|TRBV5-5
TGTGCCAGCAGCTTGGCCTCAACAGGGGCTTCACCCCTCCACTTT
CASSLASTGASPLHF
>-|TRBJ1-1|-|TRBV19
TGTGCCAGTAGTCCCGACAGTCGGGGCACTGAAGCTTTCTTT
CASSPDSRGTEAFF
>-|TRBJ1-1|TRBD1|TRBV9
TGTGCCAGCAGCGTAGCAGGGGGCGCGAACACTGAAGCTTTCTTT
CASSVAGGANTEAFF
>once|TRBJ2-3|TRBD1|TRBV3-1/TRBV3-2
TGTGCCAGCAGCGGGACAGCCCTCGGCACAGATACGCAGTATTTT
CASSGTALGTDTQYF
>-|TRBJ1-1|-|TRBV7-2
TGTGCCAGCAGCTCCGACCGTGAAGCTTTCTTT
CASSSDREAFF
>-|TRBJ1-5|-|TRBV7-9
TGTGCCAGCAGCTTATCCAGGGATCAGCCCCAGCATTTT
CASSLSRDQPQHF
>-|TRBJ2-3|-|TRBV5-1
TGCGCCAGCAGCTGGACGGACAGCACAGATACGCAGTATTTT
CASSWTDSTDTQYF
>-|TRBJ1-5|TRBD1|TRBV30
TGTGCCTGGAGCCGAAGCCGGGGACAGCGAGGACAGCCCCAGCATTTT
CAWSRSRGQRGQPQHF
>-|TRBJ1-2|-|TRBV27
TGTGCCAGCAGTTCCGGACGGAATTCATACTATGGCTACACCTTC
CASSSGRNSYYGYTF
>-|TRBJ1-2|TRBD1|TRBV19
TGTGCCAGTAGTGACCGGACAGGGGATAACTATGGCTACACCTTC
CASSDRTGDNYGYTF
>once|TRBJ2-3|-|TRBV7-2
TGTGCCAGCAGCCAGGGGGGCAGCTCAGATACGCAGTATTTT
CASSQGGSSDTQYF
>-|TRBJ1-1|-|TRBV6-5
TGTGCCAGCAGTATGACAGGACCAAACACTGAAGCTTTCTTT
CASSMTGPNTEAFF
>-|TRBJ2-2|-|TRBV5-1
TGCGCCAGCAGAGAGGGGGGAACCGGGGAGCTGTTTTTT
CASREGGTGELFF
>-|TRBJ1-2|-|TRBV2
TGTGCCAGCAGGTTGGACATGGCGGGATATGAAGGCTACACCTTC
CASRLDMAGYEGYTF
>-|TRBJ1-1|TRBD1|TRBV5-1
TGCGCCAGCAGATCGAGGACAGGGGCCACTGAAGCTTTCTTT
CASRSRTGATEAFF
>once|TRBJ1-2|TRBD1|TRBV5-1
TGCGCCAGCCAGGGGGTAGGGTCTAACTATGGCTACACCTTC
CASQGVGSNYGYTF
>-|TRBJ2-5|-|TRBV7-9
TGTGCCAGCAGCCAGGAAGAGACCCAGTACTTC
CASSQEETQYF
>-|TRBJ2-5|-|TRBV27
TGTGCCAGCAGTTTTCAAGGGGTTTTCCAAGAGACCCAGTACTTC
CASSFQGVFQETQYF
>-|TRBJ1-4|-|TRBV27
TGTGCCAGCAGTTTAAAACATAATGAAAAACTGTTTTTT
CASSLKHNEKLFF
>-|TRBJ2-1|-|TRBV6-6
TGTGCCAGCAGTTACAGGGGCGGAATTTCGGGTAATGAGCAGTTCTTC
CASSYRGGISGNEQFF
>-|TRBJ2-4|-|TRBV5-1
TGCGCCAGCAGCCCGGGGGGACAACTAGCCAAAAACATTCAGTACTTC
CASSPGGQLAKNIQYF
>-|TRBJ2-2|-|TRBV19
TGTGCCAGTAGTAGTGACGGTCGCACCGGGGAGCTGTTTTTT
CASSSDGRTGELFF
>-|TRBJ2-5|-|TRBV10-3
TGTGCCACTAGAGGGGGGGCGAACCAAGAGACCCAGTACTTC
CATRGGANQETQYF
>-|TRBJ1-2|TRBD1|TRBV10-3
TGTGCCATCAGTGAGGCTCAGGGGGCTTATGGCTACACCTTC
CAISEAQGAYGYTF
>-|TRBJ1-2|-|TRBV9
TGTGCCAGCAGTGACCCTGGGTCAACAATTAACTATGGCTACACCTTC
CASSDPGSTINYGYTF
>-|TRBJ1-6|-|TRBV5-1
TGCGCCAGCAGCTTGGACGGGGTTGGTTCACCCCTCCACTTT
CASSLDGVGSPLHF
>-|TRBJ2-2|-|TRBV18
TGTGCCAGCTCAGAGCAGAACACCGGGGAGCTGTTTTTT
CASSEQNTGELFF
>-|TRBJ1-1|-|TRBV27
TGTGCCAGCAGCTATTATCGCGGGGAGGCGGGCACTGAAGCTTTCTTT
CASSYYRGEAGTEAFF
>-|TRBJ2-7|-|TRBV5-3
TGTGCCAGAAGCCCACGCGGGTCCTACGAGCAGTACTTC
CARSPRGSYEQYF
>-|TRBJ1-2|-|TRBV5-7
TGTGCCAGCAGACTCTTGGAGGGGCCTCAGTATGGCTACACCTTC
CASRLLEGPQYGYTF
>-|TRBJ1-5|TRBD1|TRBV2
TGTGCCAGCACCAGGGGGCTCGATCAGCCCCAGCATTTT
CASTRGLDQPQHF
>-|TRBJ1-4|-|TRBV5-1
TGCGCCAGCAGCTTGGGGCCCGGGGAACGACTGTTTTTT
CASSLGPGERLFF
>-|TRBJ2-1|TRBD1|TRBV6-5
TGTGCCAGCAGTTTCACAGGGGCGAAAGGCAATGAGCAGTTCTTC
CASSFTGAKGNEQFF
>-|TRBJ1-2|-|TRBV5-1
TGCGCCAGCAGCCCCACTCCAACTAACTATGGCTACACCTTC
CASSPTPTNYGYTF
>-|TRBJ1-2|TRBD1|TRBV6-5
TGTGCCAGCGGGTACAGGGGGCGCTATGTTGGCTACACCTTC
CASGYRGRYVGYTF
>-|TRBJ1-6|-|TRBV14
TGTGCCAGCAGCCAAGATGGGGCCGGAAAAAAGAATTCACCCCTCCACTTT
CASSQDGAGKKNSPLHF
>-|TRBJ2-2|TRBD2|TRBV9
TGTGCCAGCAGCGTAAAGAGGTCACTAGCGGGGGGTCTACGGAACACCGGGGAGCTGTTTTTT
CASSVKRSLAGGLRNTGELFF
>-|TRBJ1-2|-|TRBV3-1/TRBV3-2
TGTGCCAGCAGCCAAGCAGGGTCCTATGGCTACACCTTC
CASSQAGSYGYTF
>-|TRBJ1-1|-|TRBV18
TGTGCCAGCTCACCAGACGGTAACACTGAAGCTTTCTTT
CASSPDGNTEAFF
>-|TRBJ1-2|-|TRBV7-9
TGTGCCAGCAGCGTACCAGGGAGGGCTGGCTACACCTTC
CASSVPGRAGYTF
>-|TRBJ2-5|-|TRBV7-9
TGTGCCAGCAGCTTAGGCCCTGAGACCCAGTACTTC
CASSLGPETQYF
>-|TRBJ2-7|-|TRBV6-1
TGTGCCAGCAGTGAAGTTCCGTACGAGCAGTACTTC
CASSEVPYEQYF
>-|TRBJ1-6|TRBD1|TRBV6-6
TGTGCCAGCAGTTACTTGACAGGGTCTCGCTCACCCCTCCACTTT
CASSYLTGSRSPLHF
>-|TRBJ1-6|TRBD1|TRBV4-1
TGCGCCAGCAGCCCTTTCCGACAGGGAAATTCACCCCTCCACTTT
CASSPFRQGNSPLHF
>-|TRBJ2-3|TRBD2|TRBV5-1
TGCGCCAGCAGCTCTACTAGCGGGGGGGCAGTGTCGACAGATACGCAGTATTTT
CASSSTSGGAVSTDTQYF